The 23 T cell receptor beta chains below all came from one sample that was sequenced in a study of T-cell reconstitution after alpha-beta-depleted transplantation in children. The library targeted TCRbeta and was prepared with unique molecular identifiers. Each CDR3 protein is one row after TCRdb ran MiXCR on the PCR reads. The sample has about 210,000 distinct CDR3 sequences, more than 15% seen once. The material was PBMCs, mostly from graft donor cells, obtained 360 days after TCRalphabeta/CD19-depleted stem cell transplant. These TCRs come from a male patient aged 2-15 years who had a stem cell transplant for acute lymphoblastic leukemia, so the T cells may come from the graft donor.

This clonotype was picked up a small number of times. The chain joins TRBV27 to TRBJ2-5; TRBD2 aligns across 9 bases. There are 19 residues in the CDR3. The junction had 16 bases not matched to a gene; V was cut back by 2 bases and J by 3 bases. Germline lookup yields CDR1 MNHEY and CDR2 SMNVEV (reference sequence). CDR3: CASSLNGVWSAGGKETQYF. CDR3 nucleotide sequence: TGTGCCAGCAGTTTAAATGGGGTTTGGTCAGCGGGGGGCAAAGAGACCCAGTACTTC.

V gene TRBV20-1 combines with J gene TRBJ2-1; D may be TRBD1 or TRBD2 (5 bases each). The CDR3 loop spans 12 amino acids. Germline CDR1 and CDR2: DFQATT and SNEGSKA (reference sequence). Trimming left V 6 bases short and J 6 bases short, with 12 bases between. The CDR3 is CSASGQSNEQFF. CDR3 in DNA: TGCAGTGCGTCGGGGCAATCCAATGAGCAGTTCTTC.

The gene calls are TRBV29-1 and TRBJ2-2, with 13 positions matching TRBD2. The junction had 18 bases not matched to a gene; V was cut back by 8 bases and J by 0 bases. Germline V lookup: CDR1 SQVTM, CDR2 ANQGSEA. This CDR3 is built from 20 residues. CDR3 DNA sequence: TGCAGCTCCAAGAGGGTACTAGCGGGGGGGCAGTACGCGAACACCGGGGAGCTGTTTTTT. Translation gives CSSKRVLAGGQYANTGELFF.

CDR3 DNA sequence: TGCGCCAGCAGACTCGTGGGCAGCCTCTCCTACAATGAGCAGTTCTTC. It codes for CASRLVGSLSYNEQFF. The chain employs TRBV5-1 and TRBJ2-1; D unclear. In germline, CDR1 is SGHRS, CDR2 YFSETQ. V lost 5 bases, J lost 0 bases, and 15 bases lay in between. CDR3 length equals 16 residues.

J is TRBJ2-1 and V is TRBV12-3 or TRBV12-4; 7 bases match TRBD1. The V gene end was trimmed by 8 bases and the J gene end by 7 bases; junction bases not matched to a gene: 11. This CDR3 is 14 amino acids long. CDR3 region: CASDRVGSLNEQFF. CDR3 nucleotides: TGTGCCAGCGACAGGGTTGGGTCATTGAATGAGCAGTTCTTC.

The rearrangement joins TRBV11-2 to TRBJ2-1, with D tentatively TRBD1 (6 bases). The V and J ends lost 5 bases and 7 bases respectively, with 18 bases between them. The CDR3 runs 15 residues. Per germline, CDR1 SGHAT and CDR2 FQNNGV. The CDR3 nucleotides read TGTGCCAGCAGCCGGATTGACAGGTCACCAAATGAGCAGTTCTTC. Protein: CASSRIDRSPNEQFF.

This chain joins TRBV5-1 and TRBJ2-2, with 10 bases fitting TRBD2. Germline CDR1 is SGHRS and CDR2 is YFSETQ. V trimming: 0 bases; J trimming: 5 bases; junction bases outside the gene matches: 10. CDR3 length equals 18 residues. Written as DNA, the CDR3 is TGCGCCAGCAGCTTGGCGTCTAGCGGGAGTTGGGGAACCGGGGAGCTGTTTTTT. Protein product: CASSLASSGSWGTGELFF.

The gene calls are TRBV12-3 or TRBV12-4 and TRBJ2-1, with 10 bases lining up with TRBD1. The CDR3 consists of 14 residues. V trimming: 7 bases; J trimming: 3 bases; junction bases outside the gene matches: 3. The CDR3 reads CASTGTGDYNEQFF. DNA for the CDR3: TGTGCCAGCACCGGGACAGGGGACTACAATGAGCAGTTCTTC.

The chain links TRBV29-1 to TRBJ2-3, with D perhaps matching TRBD1 (6 bases). Germline assignment: CDR1 SQVTM and CDR2 ANQGSEA. V was shortened by 3 bases and J by 3 bases, with 10 bases between the two germline ends. The CDR3 runs 13 residues. The CDR3 DNA follows: TGCAGCGTTGACAGGGGCGGAACAGATACGCAGTATTTT. It specifies CSVDRGGTDTQYF.

This clonotype came up a few times. The chain employs TRBV20-1 and TRBJ1-6; D is perhaps TRBD1 (6 bases). From germline, CDR1 is DFQATT and CDR2 SNEGSKA (reference sequence). With 1 base removed from V and 7 bases from J, the gap between germline ends came to 14 bases. The CDR3 is 15 residues long. CDR3 bases: TGCAGTGCTAGAGTAGTGCACAGGGTGAATTCACCCCTCCACTTT. Amino acid sequence: CSARVVHRVNSPLHF.

The chain uses TRBV10-3 and TRBJ2-1; 11 positions agree with TRBD2. V lost 0 bases and J lost 5; bases outside the gene matches: 3. Germline CDR1 is ENHRY and CDR2 is SYGVKD. This CDR3 is 16 amino acids long. CDR3 nucleotides: TGTGCCATCAGTGAGTCTACTAGCGGGAGAAACAATGAGCAGTTCTTC. This gives the protein CAISESTSGRNNEQFF.

This clonotype was detected a few times. The chain couples TRBV6-1 to TRBJ2-1; 9 bases line up with TRBD1. The V and J ends lost 2 bases and 4 bases, in that order; junction bases with no gene match: 3. The germline V gene has CDR1 MNHNS and CDR2 SASEGT. The CDR3 extends over 15 amino acids. Written as DNA, the CDR3 is TGTGCCAGCAGTGAACGGGACAGGGAATACAATGAGCAGTTCTTC. This sequence encodes CASSERDREYNEQFF.

V and J are TRBV5-6 and TRBJ1-1, with D perhaps TRBD1 (5 bases). V was cut by 2 bases and J by 8 bases, with 13 bases left in between. The CDR3 runs 13 residues. From germline, CDR1 is SGHDT and CDR2 YYEEEE. CDR3 bases: TGTGCCAGCAGCTTTGCAGGGAGGGAAGAAGCTTTCTTT. Protein sequence: CASSFAGREEAFF.

With regard to this clonotype: A read error may produce the germline difference seen at one junction end. V usage is TRBV6-2 or TRBV6-3 and J usage is TRBJ2-3; possibly TRBD1 for D (7 bases). Germline-derived CDR1 and CDR2 are MNHEY and SVGEGT. The CDR3 sequence is 14 residues long. The CDR3 region is CASSSRQGGAGTFF. The CDR3 nucleotides read TGTGCCAGCAGTTCGAGACAGGGAGGTGCGGGGACGTTTTTT.

The table lists this clonotype with a few counts. This chain connects TRBV5-1 to TRBJ2-5; TRBD2 matches 9 bases. This CDR3 region has 14 residues. The V gene end was trimmed by 6 bases and the J gene end by 5 bases; junction bases not matched to a gene: 8. Germline CDR1 is SGHRS and CDR2 is YFSETQ. This CDR3 reads CASTRLAGQETQYF. The CDR3 region has the DNA TGCGCCAGCACCAGGCTAGCGGGACAGGAGACCCAGTACTTC.

The V and J genes are TRBV4-1 and TRBJ1-1; D is undetermined. The CDR3 covers 13 residues. CDR1 is MGHRA and CDR2 is YSYEKL in the germline V gene. V dropped 1 base and J dropped 8 bases, with 11 bases sitting between them. In DNA form, the CDR3 reads TGCGCCAGCAGCCAAGTATGGGCGGCAGAAGCTTTCTTT. Its translation: CASSQVWAAEAFF.

This clonotype turned up a few times. V gene TRBV7-2 combines with J gene TRBJ2-2, with unresolved D. The CDR3 covers 16 residues. Germline CDR1 is SGHTA and CDR2 is FQGNSA. V gave up 0 bases and J gave up 3 bases, with 11 bases separating them. In nucleotides, the CDR3 is TGTGCCAGCAGCTTAGCAGTTTGGCCGCACACCGGGGAGCTGTTTTTT. Residues: CASSLAVWPHTGELFF.

The chain recombines TRBV7-2 with TRBJ2-2; possibly TRBD1 for D (6 bases). The germline gives CDR1 SGHTA, CDR2 FQGNSA. The length of the CDR3 is 16 residues. The germline V and J ends were trimmed by 2 bases and 1 base, with 11 bases remaining between them. DNA for the CDR3: TGTGCCAGCAGCTTAACTAGGACAGTGAACACCGGGGAGCTGTTTTTT. Amino acids: CASSLTRTVNTGELFF.

V is TRBV4-3 and J is TRBJ1-1; D not certain. Germline V CDR1 and CDR2: LGHNA, YSLEER. V lost 0 bases and J lost 3, with 20 bases in between. CDR3 size: 18 residues. In DNA, the CDR3 is TGCGCCAGCAGCCAAGAACGAGTCTATGGCCCAAAGTACACTGAAGCTTTCTTT. Its translation is CASSQERVYGPKYTEAFF.

This clonotype was observed a handful of times. This chain joins TRBV20-1 and TRBJ1-1, with D possibly TRBD1 on 5 matching bases. The germline V and J ends were trimmed by 4 bases and 3 bases, with 15 bases remaining between them. Germline assignment: CDR1 DFQATT and CDR2 SNEGSKA (reference sequence). The CDR3 length is 14 residues. CDR3 DNA sequence: TGCAGTGCTACCGAGGCCACAGGAGACACTGAAGCTTTCTTT. This translates into CSATEATGDTEAFF.

The chain couples TRBV10-3 to TRBJ2-5; D is ambiguous. The CDR3 is 13 residues long. V gave up 2 bases and J gave up 1 base, with 5 bases separating them. The germline CDR1 and CDR2 sequences are ENHRY and SYGVKD. The CDR3 DNA sequence: TGTGCCATCAGTGAGAAAAGCCAAGAGACCCAGTACTTC. This codes for CAISEKSQETQYF.

In this sample, this clonotype turned up a few times. The chain has TRBV25-1 and TRBJ2-6, with 7 bases fitting TRBD2. Germline-derived CDR1 and CDR2 are MGHDK and SYGVNS. This CDR3 comprises 18 residues. J lost 2 bases, V lost 3 bases, and 10 bases had no gene match. Written as DNA, the CDR3 is TGTGCCAGCAGTGACGGGGGGAGTAATTATGCTGGGGCCAACGTCCTGACTTTC. Its translation is CASSDGGSNYAGANVLTF. Together with reference TRBV25-1 and TRBJ2-6, the CDR3 gives the full variable domain: EADIYQTPRYLVIGTGKKITLECSQTMGHDKMYWYQQDPGMELHLIHYSYGVNSTEKGDLSSESTVSRIRTEHFPLTLESARPSHTSQYLCASSDGGSNYAGANVLTFGAGSRLTVL.

This clonotype has only a few counts. The chain combines TRBV20-1 with TRBJ2-5, with 7 nucleotides matching TRBD2. CDR1 is DFQATT, CDR2 SNEGSKA, per germline (reference sequence). The CDR3 covers 14 residues. Trimming at V came to 1 base and at J to 4 bases, leaving 6 bases not matched to a gene. CDR3 loop: CSARGGGGGETQYF. The CDR3 nucleotides are TGCAGTGCTAGAGGCGGGGGTGGGGGAGAGACCCAGTACTTC.